These T cell receptor beta chains were read from a single sample in a study of blood T cells in healthy people across ages. TCRdb used MiXCR to reprocess the 5' RACE reads, holding one entry per CDR3 protein. Found here are 750,000 to 950,000 distinct CDR3 sequences, just under 30% of them singletons; the top ten hold about 10%. This sample also appeared in a second study, on T cells of mothers and their children.

Sequenced sample: blood. The source is a woman in her thirties or forties in good health. The CDR3 runs from the conserved cysteine through the conserved F or W. Each record gives: J gene, V gene, clone size, D gene, CDR3 protein, CDR3 DNA. The D gene is left open where the match is weak. Not every row has a clone size; where given, it reads once, few, many or a size class.

TRBJ1-6,TRBV7-3,few,NA,CASSLDFSVGSPLHF,TGTGCCAGCAGCTTAGATTTCAGCGTGGGATCACCCCTCCACTTT
TRBJ1-1,TRBV28,NA,NA,CASSLFAGNTEAFF,TGTGCCAGCAGTTTATTTGCGGGGAACACTGAAGCTTTCTTT
TRBJ1-6,TRBV15,NA,TRBD1,CATSRPRQGYNSPLHF,TGTGCCACCAGCAGACCACGACAGGGTTACAATTCACCCCTCCACTTT
TRBJ1-5,TRBV10-3,few,TRBD1,CAISGGVQGSNQPQHF,TGTGCCATCAGTGGCGGGGTACAGGGGAGCAATCAGCCCCAGCATTTT
TRBJ1-1,TRBV5-6,few,NA,CASSLTYRVGTEAFF,TGTGCCAGCAGCTTGACTTACAGGGTGGGGACTGAAGCTTTCTTT
TRBJ2-1,TRBV13,few,TRBD2,CASSLVRTSGGPSSYNGQFF,TGTGCCAGCAGCTTAGTGCGGACTAGCGGGGGGCCGAGCTCCTACAATGGGCAGTTCTTC
TRBJ2-7,TRBV6-2/TRBV6-3,few,TRBD1,CASSSPSGQIYEQYF,TGTGCCAGCAGTTCCCCTTCGGGACAGATCTACGAGCAGTACTTC
TRBJ1-2,TRBV6-6,many,TRBD1,CASSYRDRGHGYTF,TGTGCCAGCAGTTACCGGGACAGGGGTCATGGCTACACCTTC
TRBJ1-1,TRBV20-1,NA,NA,CSARPMNTEAFF,TGCAGTGCCAGACCCATGAACACTGAAGCTTTCTTT
TRBJ2-3,TRBV25-1,many,TRBD2,CASSVGGGGDTQYF,TGTGCCAGCAGCGTTGGCGGGGGAGGGGATACGCAGTATTTT
TRBJ1-2,TRBV28,few,TRBD1,CAMQGAGGYTF,TGTGCCATGCAGGGGGCTGGGGGTTACACCTTC
TRBJ1-2,TRBV15,few,NA,CATSRDRAGVDGYTF,TGTGCCACCAGCAGAGACCGGGCAGGGGTCGATGGCTACACCTTC
TRBJ2-1,TRBV20-1,many,NA,CSARSDYPGNEQFF,TGCAGTGCTAGATCGGACTACCCTGGCAATGAGCAGTTCTTC
TRBJ2-5,TRBV12-3/TRBV12-4,NA,TRBD2,CASGHERGSLQETQYF,TGTGCCAGCGGACACGAGCGGGGGAGCCTCCAAGAGACCCAGTACTTC
TRBJ2-1,TRBV3-1,few,NA,CASSQDLLRRVPNNEQFF,TGTGCCAGCAGCCAAGATTTATTGCGACGCGTTCCTAACAATGAGCAGTTCTTC
TRBJ2-1,TRBV6-5,many,NA,CASTWGPGGQGNEQFF,TGTGCCAGCACCTGGGGGCCAGGGGGGCAGGGCAATGAGCAGTTCTTC
TRBJ2-3,TRBV12-3/TRBV12-4,many,NA,CASSPVRTVTDTQYF,TGTGCCAGCAGCCCTGTCCGGACAGTCACAGATACGCAGTATTTT
TRBJ2-4,TRBV12-3/TRBV12-4,many,NA,CASSLQTVSIQYF,TGTGCCAGCAGTTTGCAAACGGTTAGCATTCAGTACTTC
TRBJ2-7,TRBV7-9,few,NA,CATSEGSTYEQYF,TGTGCCACCTCGGAGGGCAGCACCTACGAGCAGTACTTC
TRBJ2-5,TRBV28,few,NA,CASKTQGLETQYF,TGTGCCAGCAAAACACAGGGCTTGGAGACCCAGTACTTC
TRBJ2-1,TRBV20-1,many,TRBD2,CSASGGGAVTYNEQFF,TGCAGTGCTAGCGGCGGGGGGGCAGTGACCTACAATGAGCAGTTCTTC
TRBJ1-2,TRBV14,NA,NA,CASSRRDTGYGYTF,TGTGCCAGCAGCCGCCGGGACACTGGCTATGGCTACACCTTC
TRBJ2-1,TRBV15,many,TRBD1,CATSRDRGTYNEQFF,TGTGCCACCAGCAGAGACAGGGGGACCTACAATGAGCAGTTCTTC
TRBJ2-7,TRBV9,many,NA,CASSVDLGSYEQYF,TGTGCCAGCAGCGTAGATCTGGGTTCCTATGAGCAGTACTTC
TRBJ2-5,TRBV12-3/TRBV12-4,NA,NA,CASSRAQGRVTQYF,TGTGCCAGCAGCCGCGCCCAGGGGCGGGTGACCCAGTACTTC
TRBJ1-1,TRBV12-3/TRBV12-4,many,NA,CASRGQFMNTEAFF,TGTGCCAGCAGAGGACAGTTCATGAACACTGAAGCTTTCTTT
TRBJ1-1,TRBV6-6,NA,NA,CASSYSDRSDTEAFF,TGTGCCAGCAGTTACTCCGACAGGTCCGACACTGAAGCTTTCTTT
TRBJ2-7,TRBV2,NA,NA,CASTGDGTYEQYF,TGTGCCAGCACCGGGGACGGCACCTACGAGCAGTACTTC
TRBJ2-2,TRBV6-1,NA,NA,CASTVANTGELFF,TGTGCCAGCACGGTCGCGAACACCGGGGAGCTGTTTTTT
TRBJ2-1,TRBV7-3,few,TRBD2,CASTTSGGAGEQFF,TGTGCCAGTACAACTAGCGGGGGGGCGGGTGAGCAGTTCTTC
TRBJ1-4,TRBV12-3/TRBV12-4,NA,NA,CASSKRRATNEKLFF,TGTGCCAGCAGTAAGAGACGGGCAACTAATGAAAAACTGTTTTTT
TRBJ2-5,TRBV20-1,many,TRBD1,CSASTGGRGETQYF,TGCAGTGCTAGCACAGGGGGGCGCGGGGAGACCCAGTACTTC
TRBJ2-5,TRBV4-1,few,NA,CASSQEKGTFQETQYF,TGCGCCAGCAGCCAAGAAAAGGGTACCTTCCAAGAGACCCAGTACTTC
TRBJ1-4,TRBV9,NA,TRBD1,CASSFRDSENEKLFF,TGTGCCAGCAGCTTCCGGGACAGCGAAAATGAAAAACTGTTTTTT
TRBJ1-5,TRBV28,few,TRBD1,CASSYRGGHQPQHF,TGTGCCAGCAGCTACAGGGGGGGCCATCAGCCCCAGCATTTT
TRBJ2-1,TRBV5-1,NA,NA,CASSLALAGIYNEQFF,TGCGCCAGCAGCTTGGCCCTGGCGGGGATTTACAATGAGCAGTTCTTC
TRBJ1-2,TRBV7-2,NA,NA,CASSLDRQSYGCTF,TGTGCCAGCAGCTTAGACAGGCAGTCGTATGGCTGCACCTTC
TRBJ2-3,TRBV7-2,NA,NA,CASSQELGDTQYF,TGTGCCAGCAGCCAAGAGCTGGGAGATACGCAGTATTTT
TRBJ1-1,TRBV9,many,TRBD1,CASRRGTGNMGTEAFF,TGTGCAAGCCGAAGGGGGACAGGGAATATGGGCACTGAAGCTTTCTTT
TRBJ1-2,TRBV5-1,many,NA,CASSLGGPGDGYTF,TGCGCCAGCAGCTTGGGGGGCCCCGGAGACGGCTACACCTTC
TRBJ1-1,TRBV5-4,NA,NA,CASSRPGAGPMNTEAFF,TGTGCCAGCAGCCGCCCCGGGGCAGGCCCCATGAACACTGAAGCTTTCTTT
TRBJ2-7,TRBV5-1,NA,TRBD1,CASSLQGSDEQYF,TGCGCCAGCAGTTTACAGGGGAGCGACGAGCAGTACTTC
TRBJ1-2,TRBV29-1,NA,TRBD1,CSVTTGTGVGYTF,TGCAGCGTCACAACCGGGACAGGGGTCGGCTACACCTTC
TRBJ2-3,TRBV10-2,few,NA,CASSLGGAWDTQYF,TGCGCCAGCAGCCTCGGCGGGGCCTGGGATACGCAGTATTTT
TRBJ1-1,TRBV5-1,few,NA,CASSFQGPETEAFF,TGCGCCAGCAGCTTCCAGGGCCCGGAGACTGAAGCTTTCTTT
TRBJ2-5,TRBV5-1,NA,NA,CASSSQGREQYF,TGTGCCAGCAGCTCCCAGGGGAGGGAGCAGTACTTC
TRBJ1-4,TRBV7-9,NA,NA,CASSPGTSEKLFF,TGTGCCAGCAGCCCCGGGACTTCTGAAAAACTGTTTTTT
TRBJ2-7,TRBV25-1,few,TRBD2,CASSGLAGLYEQYF,TGTGCCAGCAGCGGACTAGCGGGGTTGTACGAGCAGTACTTC